These 5 T cell receptor beta chains were sequenced from one sample in a study of shared clonotypes between healthy human individuals. Here immunoSEQ multiplex PCR was the method, and the copy in TCRdb shows in-frame clones only, minus some. The sample consists of under 2.5 million clones, roughly 90% of them appearing once. Sequencing was performed on naive CD4+ T cells from PBMCs. Regarding subset: CD45RA+ positively selected. The origin of the receptors is a man younger than 30 in good health. Some clones in this sample may be carry-over from other donors' samples.

CDR3 nucleotide sequence: TGTGCCAGCAGCCCCAGCCCAGGGGGCTGGAAGACCCAGTACTTC. This codes for CASSPSPGGWKTQYF. The V call is TRBV11-1, the J call TRBJ2-5; TRBD1 matches at 8 bases. This CDR3 spans 15 amino acids. In germline, CDR1 is SGHAT, CDR2 FQDESV (reference sequence). Losses at the gene ends were 5 bases for V and 6 bases for J; bases not matched to a gene: 11.

The CDR3 is CASSSRGSQETQYF. In nucleotides, the CDR3 is TGTGCCAGCAGCTCACGGGGCAGTCAAGAGACCCAGTACTTC. J is TRBJ2-5 and V is TRBV7-3, with D perhaps matching TRBD1 or TRBD2 (5 bases each). Germline V gene sequence: CDR1 SGHTA, CDR2 FQGTGA. The CDR3 runs to 14 residues. Trimming removed 4 bases from V and 2 bases from J, with 11 bases in between.

V gene TRBV18 combines with J gene TRBJ2-7; D is uncertain. Germline lookup yields CDR1 KGHSH and CDR2 LQKENI. The CDR3 runs 13 residues. V dropped 3 bases and J dropped 4 bases, with 10 bases sitting between them. As DNA, the CDR3 is TGTGCCAGCTCACCCGGCCCCCCATACGAGCAGTACTTC. Encoded protein: CASSPGPPYEQYF.

V gene TRBV7-2 combines with J gene TRBJ2-7; no firm D call. Germline lookup yields CDR1 SGHTA and CDR2 FQGNSA. This CDR3 region has 14 residues. Trimming left V 5 bases short and J 0 bases short, with 11 bases between. The CDR3 region is CASSLDFDSYEQYF. In DNA, the CDR3 is TGTGCCAGCAGCCTTGACTTCGACTCCTACGAGCAGTACTTC.

Concerning this clone: The sample carries other DNA sequences with the same CDR3. The rearrangement joins TRBV11-3 to TRBJ2-3; D gene unclear. Per the germline V gene, CDR1 is SGHNT and CDR2 is YENEEA. Trimming cost V 3 bases and J 1 base, with 5 bases left between them. This CDR3 has 13 residues. CDR3 sequence: CASSLAGTDTQYF. The CDR3 DNA sequence: TGTGCCAGCAGCTTGGCGGGCACAGATACGCAGTATTTT. The full variable domain, its missing parts supplied by reference TRBV11-3 and TRBJ2-3, is EAGVVQSPRYKIIEKKQPVAFWCNPISGHNTLYWYLQNLGQGPELLIRYENEEAVDDSQLPKDRFSAERLKGVDSTLKIQPAELGDSAVYLCASSLAGTDTQYFGPGTRLTVL.